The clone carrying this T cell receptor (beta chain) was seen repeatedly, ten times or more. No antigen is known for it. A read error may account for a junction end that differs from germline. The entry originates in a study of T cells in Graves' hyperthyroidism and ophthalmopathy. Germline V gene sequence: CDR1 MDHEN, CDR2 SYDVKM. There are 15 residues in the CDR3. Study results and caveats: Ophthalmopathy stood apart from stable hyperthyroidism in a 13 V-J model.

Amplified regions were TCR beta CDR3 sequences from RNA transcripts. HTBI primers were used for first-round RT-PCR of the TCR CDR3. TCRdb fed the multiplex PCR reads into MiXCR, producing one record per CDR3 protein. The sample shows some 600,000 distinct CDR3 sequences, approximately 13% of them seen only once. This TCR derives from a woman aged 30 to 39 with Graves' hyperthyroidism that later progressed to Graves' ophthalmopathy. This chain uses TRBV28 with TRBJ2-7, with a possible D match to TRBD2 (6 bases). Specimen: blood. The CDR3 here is CASDPLSGVSSEQYF. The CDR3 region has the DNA TGTGCCAGCGACCCCCTTTCGGGAGTGTCCTCCGAGCAGTACTTC.